The clone carrying this T cell receptor beta chain has more than one count but fewer than ten. Antigen unknown. The data were obtained in a study of cytomegalovirus exposure and HLA in healthy donors. Study-level findings and limits: Accounts indicate the classifier identified cytomegalovirus status with strong specificity and sensitivity. In a later analysis, more than 15,000 TCR beta sequences were associated with HLA alleles at 0.05 false discovery rate.

Vbeta (60) and Jbeta (13) primers were used in the PCR. Assay used: immunoSEQ multiplex PCR; TCRdb lists only in-frame clones, some missing. The data show approximately 100,000 clones, about 79% seen once. This receptor was identified in a human donor in good health. The sequenced sample consisted of PBMCs.

The CDR3 DNA reads as TGTGCCAGCAGCTTGGCCACCGGGACAGCGCATTTCTACGAGCAGTACTTC. It is translated as CASSLATGTAHFYEQYF. The gene calls are TRBV5-6 and TRBJ2-7, with 7 positions matching TRBD1. The CDR3 has 17 residues. Trimming took 0 bases from V and 3 from J; bases not matched to a gene: 12. Germline CDR1 reads SGHDT; CDR2 reads YYEEEE.